The entry that follows covers one T cell receptor (beta chain) sequence. This record belongs to a study of OX40 agonist ivuxolimab in advanced cancers. About the study: Averaging 60 years in age, with a range of 23 to 79, the cohort was approximately 87% male. Treatment received earlier with anti-PD-1, anti-PD-L1 or anti-CTLA-4 agents was allowed, and approximately 44% had some. Two cutaneous melanoma patients and one hepatocellular carcinoma patient, three in all, had partial responses.

The CDR3 extends over 15 amino acids. The trim removed 5 bases at V and 2 bases at J, leaving 3 bases unmatched. In germline, CDR1 is SGHVS, CDR2 FQNEAQ. Profiling relied on immunoSEQ multiplex PCR, and the TCRdb table lists in-frame clones only, not all of them. Among tens of thousands of clones listed, roughly nine tenths were seen once. The V gene is TRBV7-8, the J gene TRBJ1-4, with TRBD1 identical over 9 bases. The source is an adult with an advanced solid tumor such as melanoma, head and neck, liver or kidney cancer. The specimen comprised CD4+ or CD8+ T cells sorted from blood, sampled in a trial of the OX40 agonist ivuxolimab. The CDR3 DNA reads TGTGCCAGCAGCCCCGGGACAGGGACTAATGAAAAACTGTTTTTT. Translated: CASSPGTGTNEKLFF.